These 22 T cell receptor beta chains were sequenced from one sample in a study of regulatory T cells in long-lasting Graves disease. The authors built TCR beta libraries using iRepertoire HTBI primers and Arm-PCR of CDR3 regions. One entry per CDR3 protein results from TCRdb running MiXCR on the multiplex PCR reads. Counted here are around 500,000 distinct CDR3 sequences, about 14% occurring once; the ten biggest clones make up 10%. The time point denotes: newly diagnosed GD, antithyroid drugs for less than 3 months. The TCR library was prepared using RNA isolated from PBMCs. This sample was also put to use in a study of T cells in Graves' hyperthyroidism and ophthalmopathy.

Sample: peripheral blood mononuclear cells (PBMCs), taken at new diagnosis, from a patient treated with antithyroid drugs. These receptors originate from a man between 25 and 39 years old with Graves disease.

The sample holds a few counts of this clonotype. The chain recombines TRBV20-1 with TRBJ2-1; TRBD2 agrees at 16 bases. The V gene's germline CDR1 is DFQATT and CDR2 SNEGSKA (reference sequence). With 3 bases clipped from V and 15 bases from J, the junction kept 8 bases outside the gene matches. The CDR3 extends over 14 amino acids. The CDR3 is CSASSWGLAGGGFF. Here the CDR3 DNA reads TGCAGTGCTAGTAGTTGGGGACTAGCGGGAGGGGGGTTCTTC.

V gene TRBV6-1 combines with J gene TRBJ1-4; tentatively, D is TRBD1 (6 bases). Germline CDR1 is MNHNS and CDR2 is SASEGT. V lost 7 bases, J lost 8 bases, and 14 bases lay in between. The CDR3 length is 13 residues. DNA for the CDR3: TGTGCCAGCAACCGGGGGGGCCAGGAAAAACTGTTTTTT. Protein product: CASNRGGQEKLFF.

About this clonotype: This CDR3 is missing its conserved last phenylalanine or tryptophan, likely due to a read error. V gene TRBV12-5 combines with J gene TRBJ2-1, with 13 bases fitting TRBD2. CDR1 is LGHNT, CDR2 FRNRAP, per germline. V dropped 5 bases and J dropped 6; count of bases not matched to a gene: 7. The CDR3 consists of 16 residues. DNA of the CDR3: TGTGCTAGTGGTACTAGGACTAGCGGGAGATCCAATGAGCAGTTCCTC. Encoded protein: CASGTRTSGRSNEQFL.

This clonotype occurred many times. The V call is TRBV5-1, the J call TRBJ2-7; 9 positions agree with TRBD1. The germline V gene encodes CDR1 SGHRS and CDR2 YFSETQ. J gave up 6 bases and V 4 bases, and 8 bases lay outside the gene matches. The CDR3 is 14 amino acids. The CDR3 coding sequence is TGCGCCAGCAGCCTCTCGGGACAGGGAGGCGAGCAGTACTTC. Amino acids: CASSLSGQGGEQYF.

This clonotype was seen at least ten times. The chain combines TRBV7-2 with TRBJ2-3; D is unclear. There are 14 residues in the CDR3. CDR1 is SGHTA and CDR2 is FQGNSA in the germline V gene. Trimming pared 7 bases from V and 3 bases from J, leaving 14 bases between. CDR3 DNA sequence: TGTGCCAGCACCCGCGGCTTAGCAACAGATACGCAGTATTTT. Translating gives CASTRGLATDTQYF.

The chain joins TRBV19 to TRBJ2-7; the D call may be TRBD1 or TRBD2 (5 bases each). The CDR3 loop spans 16 amino acids. In germline, CDR1 is LNHDA, CDR2 SQIVND (reference sequence). V lost 4 bases to trimming and J lost 1 base, with 17 bases between them. This chain's CDR3 is CASSNRQLRGSYEQYF. The CDR3 coding sequence is TGTGCCAGTAGTAACCGACAGCTGAGGGGTTCCTACGAGCAGTACTTC. Drawing the rest from reference TRBV19 and TRBJ2-7, the complete variable domain is DGGITQSPKYLFRKEGQNVTLSCEQNLNHDAMYWYRQDPGQGLRLIYYSQIVNDFQKGDIAEGYSVSREKKESFPLTVTSAQKNPTAFYLCASSNRQLRGSYEQYFGPGTRLTVT.

This clonotype was counted a few times. The V call is TRBV27, the J call TRBJ1-3; D call uncertain. Germline CDR1 and CDR2: MNHEY and SMNVEV (reference sequence). V lost 3 bases, J lost 4 bases, and 10 bases lay in between. The CDR3 covers 14 residues. CDR3 protein: CASSFGRAGNTIYF. CDR3 nucleotides: TGTGCCAGCAGTTTCGGGCGGGCGGGAAACACCATATATTTT.

This clonotype was picked up many times. One end of the junction varies from germline; a read error may be responsible. The rearrangement uses TRBV7-3 and TRBJ2-7; the D gene is possibly TRBD2 (6 bases). CDR3 length: 13 amino acids. Germline V CDR1 and CDR2: SGHTA, FQGTGA. The CDR3 DNA follows: TGTGCCAGCAGCTTAAGGGGAGGAGCCCCGGGTGTCTTC. Its protein product is CASSLRGGAPGVF.

This clonotype was observed at least ten times. The chain is built from TRBV27 and TRBJ2-7, with TRBD1 identical over 7 bases. With V trimmed by 3 bases and J by 2 bases, 7 bases remained unmatched. Germline lookup yields CDR1 MNHEY and CDR2 SMNVEV (reference sequence). CDR3 length equals 15 residues. As DNA, the CDR3 is TGTGCCAGCAGTTTGACCTACAGGGGTCCCTACGAGCAGTACTTC. Amino acid sequence: CASSLTYRGPYEQYF.

This clonotype was seen at least ten times. The rearrangement joins TRBV12-3 or TRBV12-4 to TRBJ1-1; D unresolved. V lost 2 bases and J lost 4, with 11 bases in between. The CDR3 consists of 14 residues. DNA of the CDR3: TGTGCCAGCAGTTTAATGGGCGTCGGCACTGAAGCTTTCTTT. Its protein is CASSLMGVGTEAFF.

The chain recombines TRBV29-1 with TRBJ2-3; D call uncertain. The CDR3 loop spans 14 amino acids. The V gene lost 4 bases and the J gene lost 2 bases, with 13 bases spanning the gap. The germline gives CDR1 SQVTM, CDR2 ANQGSEA. The CDR3 reads CSVVPGPTTDTQYF. CDR3 DNA: TGCAGCGTTGTCCCCGGGCCCACCACAGATACGCAGTATTTT.

This clonotype occurred many times. The chain joins TRBV6-1 to TRBJ1-5; the D gene is possibly TRBD1 (5 bases). CDR1 is MNHNS and CDR2 is SASEGT in the germline V gene. The CDR3 length is 14 residues. The V and J ends lost 8 bases and 7 bases respectively, with 18 bases between them. CDR3 in amino acids: CASGVVGGRQPQHF. The CDR3 DNA reads TGTGCCAGCGGTGTGGTCGGGGGTCGGCAGCCCCAGCATTTT.

This clonotype has ten or more counts. The rearrangement links TRBV5-1 to TRBJ2-1; 9 bases map to TRBD2. Germline V gene sequence: CDR1 SGHRS, CDR2 YFSETQ. The length of the CDR3 is 15 residues. V was pared by 3 bases and J by 8 bases, with 9 bases of the junction left unmatched. The chain's CDR3 is CASSSGGLAVYEQFF. The CDR3 DNA is TGCGCCAGCAGCTCGGGGGGACTAGCCGTCTATGAGCAGTTCTTC. Using reference TRBV5-1 and TRBJ2-1 for the parts outside the CDR3, the full variable domain is KAGVTQTPRYLIKTRGQQVTLSCSPISGHRSVSWYQQTPGQGLQFLFEYFSETQRNKGNFPGRFSGRQFSNSRSEMNVSTLELGDSALYLCASSSGGLAVYEQFFGPGTRLTVL.

This clonotype showed up many times. This chain links TRBV12-5 with TRBJ2-2; 7 positions agree with TRBD1. V was pared by 8 bases and J by 5 bases, with 8 bases of the junction left unmatched. CDR1 LGHNT and CDR2 FRNRAP come from the germline V gene. The CDR3 is 14 amino acids. Here the CDR3 DNA reads TGTGCTAGTCTTCGGGACAGAAGGACCGGGGAGCTGTTTTTT. Translated: CASLRDRRTGELFF.

The table lists this clonotype with many counts. The J gene is TRBJ2-7, the V gene TRBV6-2 or TRBV6-3, with a tentative D call TRBD2 (6 bases). The V and J ends lost 0 bases and 3 bases respectively, with 12 bases between them. CDR1 and CDR2 from the germline V gene are MNHEY and SVGEGT. The CDR3 is 15 amino acids. The CDR3 loop is CASSYSPGSFYEQYF. CDR3 sequence (DNA): TGTGCCAGCAGTTACTCCCCCGGGAGTTTCTACGAGCAGTACTTC.

This clonotype was seen only a few times. This chain uses TRBV7-9 with TRBJ2-3; D is unclear. CDR3 length equals 13 residues. Trimming pared 5 bases from V and 6 bases from J, leaving 12 bases between. The germline gives CDR1 SEHNR, CDR2 FQNEAQ (reference sequence). The chain's CDR3 is CASSPGRPDTQYF. CDR3 nucleotides: TGTGCCAGCAGCCCAGGCCGGCCTGATACGCAGTATTTT.

A few counts support this clonotype. This sequence joins TRBV30 and TRBJ2-1; maybe TRBD2 (6 bases). V was pared by 1 base and J by 6 bases, with 10 bases between. The CDR3 is 13 residues long. Looked up from germline, CDR1 is GTSNPN and CDR2 is SVGIG (reference sequence). The CDR3 DNA reads TGTGCCTGGAGTGGACTAGGAGCCAATGAGCAGTTCTTC. Translated: CAWSGLGANEQFF.

This clonotype was picked up many times. V usage is TRBV28 and J usage is TRBJ2-7; D is unresolved. Trimming left V 5 bases short and J 2 bases short, with 10 bases between. Germline CDR1 and CDR2: MDHEN and SYDVKM. The CDR3 sequence is 13 residues long. Here the CDR3 reads CASSISVAYEQYF. The CDR3 bases are TGTGCCAGCAGTATCTCGGTCGCCTACGAGCAGTACTTC.

To note about this clonotype: A single base separates this from a much larger clone, so it may be a read error. The V gene is TRBV20-1, the J gene TRBJ2-1, with 10 bases fitting TRBD2. The CDR3 is 14 residues long. The trim removed 5 bases at V and 8 bases at J, leaving 9 bases unmatched. Germline assignment: CDR1 DFQATT and CDR2 SNEGSKA (reference sequence). DNA of the CDR3: TGCAGTGCTCTGAATAGCGGGAGGTGGGATGAGCAGTTCTTC. Amino acid sequence: CSALNSGRWDEQFF.

The chain combines TRBV9 with TRBJ1-4, with D possibly TRBD1 on 6 matching bases. Trimming took 0 bases from V and 1 from J, leaving 16 bases between them. The CDR3 is made up of 18 amino acids. Germline CDR1 is SGDLS and CDR2 is YYNGEE. The DNA of the CDR3 is TGTGCCAGCAGCGTAGGTCCTCGGGACATAGGAACTAATGAAAAACTGTTTTTT. It codes for CASSVGPRDIGTNEKLFF. The entire variable domain, with the rest obtained from reference TRBV9 and TRBJ1-4, is as follows: DSGVTQTPKHLITATGQRVTLRCSPRSGDLSVYWYQQSLDQGLQFLIQYYNGEERAKGNILERFSAQQFPDLHSELNLSSLELGDSALYFCASSVGPRDIGTNEKLFFGSGTQLSVL.

CDR3: CASSRQGNQETQYF. CDR3 bases: TGTGCCAGCAGCCGGCAGGGGAACCAAGAGACCCAGTACTTC. J is TRBJ2-5 and V is TRBV12-3 or TRBV12-4; D may be TRBD1 (6 bases). V lost 6 bases and J 0 bases, leaving 11 bases between the germline ends. CDR3 length: 14 residues.

At least ten counts were recorded for this clonotype. The chain couples TRBV5-1 to TRBJ2-7; the match to TRBD1 covers 9 bases. V trimming: 4 bases; J trimming: 1 base; junction bases outside the gene matches: 3. This CDR3 has 14 residues. The germline V gene encodes CDR1 SGHRS and CDR2 YFSETQ. The CDR3 sequence is CASSGTGPSYEQYF. In nucleotides, the CDR3 is TGCGCCAGCAGCGGGACAGGGCCATCCTACGAGCAGTACTTC.